Below, 22 T cell receptor beta chains from the same sample are listed, as sequenced in a study of synovial regulatory T cells in juvenile arthritis. The table came from immunoSEQ multiplex PCR; TCRdb's copy has only in-frame clones and leaves some out. The listing contains about a thousand clones. Study-wide findings and caveats: Compared with other blood Treg cells, inflammation-associated Treg cells had reduced TCR diversity.

These receptors are not linked to any known antigen. Sequencing used Treg cells from blood. Subset indicated: HLA-DR+ inflammation-associated blood Treg cells. The source of these receptors is a donor aged 2-30 years with juvenile idiopathic arthritis.

This clone is deemed medium-sized by its frequency. The CDR3 protein is CASGLRGDTQYF. The chain employs TRBV19 and TRBJ2-3; TCRdb's assignment of TRBD2 cannot be checked, as there is no DNA. CDR1 and CDR2 from the germline V gene are LNHDA and SQIVND (reference sequence). The CDR3 is 12 residues long. A DNA sequence was not provided.

This clone shows up as medium-sized (0.01 to 0.1%) by frequency. The rearrangement joins TRBV5-1 to TRBJ1-2; no DNA is available, so the TRBD1 call from TCRdb remains unchecked. The CDR3 is 13 amino acids. Only the protein sequence is given. CDR1 is SGHRS, CDR2 YFSETQ, per germline. CDR3 region: CASSLEQGRGYTF.

By frequency, this clone registers medium-sized. J is TRBJ1-1 and V is TRBV18; TCRdb designates TRBD1, a call that cannot be tested without DNA. There are 14 residues in the CDR3. DNA was not recorded. Germline values: CDR1 KGHSH, CDR2 LQKENI. The CDR3 loop reads CASSGIRTGNEAFF.

This clone is identified as medium-sized from frequency. The chain has TRBV18 and TRBJ1-1; TCRdb's assignment of TRBD1 cannot be checked, as there is no DNA. This CDR3 has 16 amino acids. The DNA sequence is not available. Germline lookup yields CDR1 KGHSH and CDR2 LQKENI. The CDR3 here is CASSPRPRAMNTEAFF.

This clone is identified as medium-sized from frequency. V usage is TRBV7-8 and J usage is TRBJ2-3. This CDR3 is 16 amino acids long. The coding DNA is unavailable. CDR1 and CDR2 from the germline V gene are SGHVS and FQNEAQ. The CDR3: CASSLSHFISTDTQYF.

This clone counts as medium-sized by frequency. The rearrangement uses TRBV5-1 and TRBJ1-5; the D gene TCRdb calls, TRBD1, cannot be checked with no DNA. The CDR3 spans 15 residues. The DNA sequence is not available. Germline assignment: CDR1 SGHRS and CDR2 YFSETQ. CDR3 loop: CASSLGQGMNQPQHF.

This clone is labeled medium-sized based on frequency. The rearrangement uses TRBV7-9 and TRBJ2-7; the TRBD1 assignment by TCRdb is unverifiable without DNA. The CDR3 extends over 14 amino acids. No coding sequence is recorded. Germline lookup yields CDR1 SEHNR and CDR2 FQNEAQ (reference sequence). The CDR3 reads CASSKSRGEYEQYF.

This clone registers medium-sized by frequency. The CDR3 here is CASSPLISGNHYNEQFF. The gene calls are TRBV10-2 and TRBJ2-1; TCRdb's D gene call, TRBD2, goes unchecked for lack of DNA. CDR3 length: 17 residues. Nucleotide data are not available. The germline gives CDR1 WSHSY, CDR2 SAAADI.

This clone is deemed medium-sized by its frequency. The chain carries TRBV28 and TRBJ2-3. CDR1 is MDHEN and CDR2 is SYDVKM in the germline V gene. This CDR3 is built from 16 residues. The DNA is not on file. The CDR3 protein is CASSFMITRAGDTQYF. The full variable domain, rest sourced from reference TRBV28 and TRBJ2-3, is DVKVTQSSRYLVKRTGEKVFLECVQDMDHENMFWYRQDPGLGLRLIYFSYDVKMKEKGDIPEGYSVSREKKERFSLILESASTNQTSMYLCASSFMITRAGDTQYFGPGTRLTVL.

This clone is deemed medium-sized by its frequency. The chain combines TRBV28 with TRBJ2-1; no DNA is available, so the TRBD1 call from TCRdb remains unchecked. This CDR3 is built from 22 residues. DNA for this receptor is not on file. From germline, CDR1 is MDHEN and CDR2 SYDVKM. The CDR3 spells CASSLFDLSVVDSSGIYNEQFF.

This clone is classed as large by frequency. The genes are TRBV10-3 and TRBJ1-3. The CDR3 has 16 amino acids. The entry carries no DNA sequence. Germline CDR1 reads ENHRY; CDR2 reads SYGVKD. The CDR3 spells CAISRSSGTEGNTIYF.

This clone is called medium-sized (0.01 to 0.1%) based on its frequency. J is TRBJ1-3 and V is TRBV10-3. This CDR3 is 18 amino acids long. The entry carries no DNA sequence. Germline V lookup: CDR1 ENHRY, CDR2 SYGVKD. The CDR3 sequence: CAISESNTIASSGNTIYF.

This clone ranks as medium-sized in terms of frequency. The chain has TRBV18 and TRBJ2-7; there is no DNA to check the TCRdb D call of TRBD2. Germline-derived CDR1 and CDR2 are KGHSH and LQKENI. The CDR3 contains 15 residues. DNA is not on record. The CDR3 reads CASSSPGGGPNEQYF.

This clone is classed as medium-sized by frequency. The V gene is TRBV27, the J gene TRBJ2-1; TCRdb's assignment of TRBD1 cannot be checked, as there is no DNA. This CDR3 comprises 22 residues. A DNA sequence was not provided. Germline-derived CDR1 and CDR2 are MNHEY and SMNVEV (reference sequence). This CDR3 reads CASSLYPRAGQGATWSYNEQFF.

According to its frequency, this clone is medium-sized (0.01 to 0.1%). V usage is TRBV5-1 and J usage is TRBJ2-7; TCRdb designates TRBD1, a call that cannot be tested without DNA. Germline values: CDR1 SGHRS, CDR2 YFSETQ. The CDR3 totals 16 residues. Only the protein is on record. Here the CDR3 reads CASSRDRGFVSYEQYF. The variable domain in full, with the rest retrieved from reference TRBV5-1 and TRBJ2-7, is KAGVTQTPRYLIKTRGQQVTLSCSPISGHRSVSWYQQTPGQGLQFLFEYFSETQRNKGNFPGRFSGRQFSNSRSEMNVSTLELGDSALYLCASSRDRGFVSYEQYFGPGTRLTVT.

This clone shows up as medium-sized by frequency. This chain uses TRBV21-1 with TRBJ1-1. TRBV21-1 is reported as a pseudogene. The CDR3 contains 15 residues. No DNA is listed. The CDR3: CASIEGNRQNTEAFF.

This clone is identified as medium-sized from frequency. The genes are TRBV28 and TRBJ1-2; the TRBD1 assignment by TCRdb is unverifiable without DNA. Germline V gene data show CDR1 as MDHEN and CDR2 as SYDVKM. The CDR3 has 14 amino acids. The protein alone is recorded here. CDR3 protein: CASRIQGASYGYTF.

Judged by frequency, this clone is medium-sized. V usage is TRBV5-4 and J usage is TRBJ1-3. The CDR3 spans 16 residues. The DNA sequence is not available. Germline lookup yields CDR1 SGHNT and CDR2 YYREEE (reference sequence). CDR3 loop: CASSSPVKGGGNTIYF.

This clone is called medium-sized based on its frequency. The chain combines TRBV7-9 with TRBJ2-3. The germline V gene encodes CDR1 SEHNR and CDR2 FQNEAQ (reference sequence). This CDR3 region has 11 residues. This entry has no DNA. CDR3 sequence reads: CASSFGDTQYF.

This clone registers medium-sized (0.01 to 0.1%) by frequency. The V call is TRBV19, the J call TRBJ1-2; TCRdb gives TRBD1 as the D gene, but with no DNA this cannot be confirmed. Germline CDR1 LNHDA, CDR2 SQIVND (reference sequence). The CDR3 is 15 residues long. There is no recorded DNA. This CDR3 is CASSSFHRGLAGYTF. The full variable domain, with the rest looked up from reference TRBV19 and TRBJ1-2, is DGGITQSPKYLFRKEGQNVTLSCEQNLNHDAMYWYRQDPGQGLRLIYYSQIVNDFQKGDIAEGYSVSREKKESFPLTVTSAQKNPTAFYLCASSSFHRGLAGYTFGSGTRLTVV.

According to its frequency, this clone is medium-sized (0.01 to 0.1%). The chain combines TRBV6-5 with TRBJ1-1; there is no DNA to check the TCRdb D call of TRBD1. Germline V gives CDR1 MNHEY, CDR2 SVGAGI. The CDR3 sequence is 11 residues long. No DNA appears here. The CDR3 protein is CASSSQGEAFF.

This clone is identified as medium-sized from frequency. The chain links TRBV6-5 to TRBJ2-7; TCRdb picks TRBD1, but there is no DNA to check that call. Germline CDR1 MNHEY, CDR2 SVGAGI. The CDR3 consists of 16 residues. DNA is not on record. The CDR3 loop reads CASSYSKTGVSGEQYF.